Below are 26 T cell receptor beta chains sequenced from a single sample in a study of T-cell memory formation after mild COVID-19. Each CDR3 protein gets one entry after TCRdb re-called the 5' RACE reads with MiXCR. The sample lists 150,000 to 200,000 distinct CDR3 sequences; more than 14% were seen once. The source material was PBMCs or a T cell subset sorted from them (not recorded which). These TCRs come from an adult woman who had mild COVID-19 (a few samples of this study predate the infection). Cell type and time point are not known.

This chain joins TRBV14 and TRBJ2-5, with D perhaps matching TRBD1 (5 bases). The CDR3 runs to 12 residues. Germline CDR1 is SGHDN and CDR2 is FVKESK. The ends were cut back, 7 bases at V and 5 bases at J, with 11 bases in the middle. The CDR3: CASNQDTETQYF. CDR3 coding DNA: TGTGCCAGCAACCAGGACACGGAGACCCAGTACTTC.

This clonotype was observed a handful of times. The CDR3 DNA follows: TGTGCCAGCTGCGCCGCGGAGAACACTGAAGCTTTCTTT. Its protein product is CASCAAENTEAFF. The V gene is TRBV14, the J gene TRBJ1-1, with unresolved D. Germline loops: CDR1 SGHDN, CDR2 FVKESK. The CDR3 loop spans 13 amino acids. The V end was cut by 8 bases, the J end by 1 base, with 11 bases between.

This clonotype was seen at least ten times. The chain uses TRBV10-3 and TRBJ2-5; 8 bases are a match to TRBD2. Germline CDR1 reads ENHRY; CDR2 reads SYGVKD. J lost 4 bases, V lost 5 bases, and 3 bases had no gene match. The CDR3 is 13 amino acids. The CDR3 DNA is TGTGCCATCAGTAGCGGGAGCGGAGAGACCCAGTACTTC. This gives the protein CAISSGSGETQYF.

This sequence joins TRBV7-6 and TRBJ2-7; TRBD1 or TRBD2 may be the D gene (5 bases each). V was pared by 7 bases and J by 0 bases, with 13 bases between. Germline CDR1 is SGHVS and CDR2 is FNYEAQ. The CDR3 runs 14 residues. The CDR3 reads CASTLGDSSYEQYF. The CDR3 bases are TGTGCCAGCACCCTGGGGGATAGCTCCTACGAGCAGTACTTC.

This clonotype has only a few counts. The chain links TRBV9 to TRBJ2-7; D not certain. V was cut by 0 bases and J by 3 bases, with 7 bases left in between. Germline V gives CDR1 SGDLS, CDR2 YYNGEE. CDR3 length: 13 residues. CDR3 sequence reads: CASSVATGYEQYF. The CDR3 nucleotides read TGTGCCAGCAGCGTAGCTACCGGCTACGAGCAGTACTTC.

This clonotype occurred a few times. This CDR3 reads CASSQGLAHNEQFF. DNA for the CDR3: TGCGCCAGCAGCCAGGGACTAGCACACAATGAGCAGTTCTTC. The V call is TRBV5-1, the J call TRBJ2-1; TRBD2 agrees at 9 bases. Germline trimming cut 4 bases from V and 5 bases from J; bases unmatched to any gene: 4. In germline, CDR1 is SGHRS, CDR2 YFSETQ. The CDR3 is 14 residues long.

V usage is TRBV5-1 and J usage is TRBJ1-1; the D is unclear. From germline, CDR1 is SGHRS and CDR2 YFSETQ. V was clipped by 7 bases and J by 2 bases, with 12 bases between them. This CDR3 is 13 amino acids long. The CDR3: CASYGGKNTEAFF. CDR3 nucleotides: TGCGCCAGCTACGGAGGGAAAAACACTGAAGCTTTCTTT.

This clonotype was seen repeatedly, ten times or more. The V call is TRBV27, the J call TRBJ2-2; tentatively, D is TRBD1 or TRBD2 (6 bases each). Germline CDR1 MNHEY, CDR2 SMNVEV (reference sequence). V lost 2 bases and J 6 bases, leaving 7 bases between the germline ends. This CDR3 has 13 amino acids. CDR3 protein: CASSLGGPGELFF. CDR3 bases: TGTGCCAGCAGTTTAGGGGGGCCCGGGGAGCTGTTTTTT.

V usage is TRBV12-3 or TRBV12-4 and J usage is TRBJ1-1; TRBD1 aligns across 10 bases. V trimming: 6 bases; J trimming: 4 bases; junction bases outside the gene matches: 5. The length of the CDR3 is 14 residues. The CDR3 here is CASRETGGLTEAFF. Written as DNA, the CDR3 is TGTGCCAGCAGGGAGACAGGGGGCCTCACTGAAGCTTTCTTT.

This clonotype showed up just a few times. The chain has TRBV6-2 or TRBV6-3 and TRBJ2-5, with 10 bases aligning to TRBD2. There are 14 residues in the CDR3. V trimming: 0 bases; J trimming: 9 bases; junction bases outside the gene matches: 4. Germline V gene data show CDR1 as MNHEY and CDR2 as SVGEGT. The CDR3 here is CASSYSTSGTAQYF. The CDR3 nucleotides are TGTGCCAGCAGTTACTCAACTAGCGGGACGGCCCAGTACTTC.

The rearrangement links TRBV7-9 to TRBJ1-1, with D uncertain. This CDR3 comprises 14 residues. Trimming pared 2 bases from V and 7 bases from J, leaving 14 bases between. CDR1 is SEHNR and CDR2 is FQNEAQ in the germline V gene (reference sequence). The CDR3, as DNA: TGTGCCAGCAGCTTAAGCGGTGGAACCGGTGAAGCTTTCTTT. Protein: CASSLSGGTGEAFF.

The rearrangement links TRBV7-9 to TRBJ2-2; 9 bases align to TRBD1. The CDR3 covers 16 residues. The trim removed 5 bases at V and 6 bases at J, leaving 10 bases unmatched. Germline-derived CDR1 and CDR2 are SEHNR and FQNEAQ (reference sequence). Written as DNA, the CDR3 is TGTGCCAGCAGCACGCTGGACAGGGGTGAAGCCGGGGAGCTGTTTTTT. Translation: CASSTLDRGEAGELFF.

In its sample, this clonotype was seen a few times. The chain employs TRBV4-3 and TRBJ2-7; perhaps TRBD2 as D (5 bases). The CDR3 is 15 amino acids. The germline V gene has CDR1 LGHNA and CDR2 YSLEER. With 0 bases removed from V and 4 bases from J, the gap between germline ends came to 13 bases. CDR3 in amino acids: CASSQEARGGYEQYF. Written as DNA, the CDR3 is TGCGCCAGCAGCCAAGAGGCGAGAGGAGGTTACGAGCAGTACTTC.

The chain uses TRBV7-9 and TRBJ2-7; D possibly corresponds to TRBD2 (7 bases). The CDR3 spans 15 residues. Germline CDR1 and CDR2: SEHNR and FQNEAQ (reference sequence). Trimming took off 4 bases at V and 5 bases at J, with 18 bases between the two ends. DNA for the CDR3: TGTGCCAGCAGCTCATTCTTCGGGGGGCAGGACGAGCAGTACTTC. It yields the protein CASSSFFGGQDEQYF.

The rearrangement links TRBV7-8 to TRBJ1-3; TRBD1 matches 12 bases. The CDR3 runs to 16 residues. The J segment lost 4 bases and the V segment lost 3 bases, leaving 4 bases of the junction unmatched. Germline assignment: CDR1 SGHVS and CDR2 FQNEAQ. The CDR3 reads CASSLGQGARGNTIYF. The CDR3 nucleotides read TGTGCCAGCAGCTTGGGACAGGGGGCGAGGGGAAACACCATATATTTT. The variable domain in full, completed from reference TRBV7-8 and TRBJ1-3, reads GAGVSQSPRYKVAKRGQDVALRCDPISGHVSLFWYQQALGQGPEFLTYFQNEAQLDKSGLPSDRFFAERPEGSVSTLKIQRTQQEDSAVYLCASSLGQGARGNTIYFGEGSWLTVV.

This clonotype was found a few times. The V gene is TRBV5-1, the J gene TRBJ1-1; the D is unclear. CDR1 is SGHRS, CDR2 YFSETQ, per germline. The CDR3 covers 17 residues. Trimming took 2 bases from V and 1 from J, leaving 18 bases between them. DNA for the CDR3: TGCGCCAGCAGCTTATCCGGGATCGGTCCAGGGAACACTGAAGCTTTCTTT. Translation gives CASSLSGIGPGNTEAFF.

The chain employs TRBV7-3 and TRBJ2-3, with 13 nucleotides matching TRBD2. The V segment lost 2 bases and the J segment 4 bases; nucleotides outside the gene matches: 3. Germline V lookup: CDR1 SGHTA, CDR2 FQGTGA. The CDR3 has 16 amino acids. The CDR3 sequence is CASSLGLAGVSDTQYF. CDR3 bases: TGTGCCAGCAGCTTAGGACTAGCGGGAGTTTCAGATACGCAGTATTTT.

The chain employs TRBV7-2 and TRBJ2-4; possible D gene TRBD1, 5 bases. The CDR3 has 16 residues. CDR1 SGHTA and CDR2 FQGNSA come from the germline V gene. Trimming removed 5 bases at V and 0 bases at J, with 14 bases between. The CDR3, as DNA: TGTGCCAGCAGCATCCGACAGACCCTAGCCAAAAACATTCAGTACTTC. Translating gives CASSIRQTLAKNIQYF.

J is TRBJ2-7 and V is TRBV7-3; TRBD1 or TRBD2 may be the D gene (6 bases each). Per the germline V gene, CDR1 is SGHTA and CDR2 is FQGTGA. The CDR3 contains 12 residues. V was cut by 6 bases and J by 6 bases, with 12 bases left in between. Here the CDR3 reads CASSLQGGEQYF. The CDR3 DNA reads TGTGCCAGCAGTTTACAGGGAGGCGAGCAGTACTTC. The whole variable domain, remainder taken from reference TRBV7-3 and TRBJ2-7, is GAGVSQTPSNKVTEKGKYVELRCDPISGHTALYWYRQSLGQGPEFLIYFQGTGAADDSGLPNDRFFAVRPEGSVSTLKIQRTERGDSAVYLCASSLQGGEQYFGPGTRLTVT.

This chain connects TRBV6-5 to TRBJ2-3; 11 nucleotides line up with TRBD2. There are 17 residues in the CDR3. Germline V lookup: CDR1 MNHEY, CDR2 SVGAGI. The V gene end was trimmed by 4 bases and the J gene end by 10 bases; junction bases not matched to a gene: 16. The DNA for the CDR3 is TGTGCCAGCAGTTCCCCCTTAATAGCGGGAGGGACCCCGCCGCAGTATTTT. The encoded protein is CASSSPLIAGGTPPQYF.

The V call is TRBV6-2 or TRBV6-3, the J call TRBJ1-1; D perhaps matches TRBD1 (5 bases). The V gene's germline CDR1 is MNHEY and CDR2 SVGEGT. The ends were cut back, 2 bases at V and 11 bases at J, with 15 bases in the middle. The CDR3 runs 13 residues. CDR3 loop: CASSYVAARGAFF. Here the CDR3 DNA reads TGTGCCAGCAGTTACGTGGCCGCTCGGGGGGCTTTCTTT.

The chain couples TRBV7-2 to TRBJ2-5; a possible D gene is TRBD1 (5 bases). This CDR3 has 13 residues. V gave up 6 bases and J gave up 5 bases, with 13 bases separating them. Per germline, CDR1 SGHTA and CDR2 FQGNSA. Here the CDR3 reads CASSQVSGETQYF. The CDR3 region has the DNA TGTGCCAGCAGTCAGGTGTCAGGGGAGACCCAGTACTTC.

As DNA, the CDR3 is TGTGCCTGGATGCGGGACTCTGTGGATGAGCAGTTCTTC. This gives the protein CAWMRDSVDEQFF. This chain links TRBV30 with TRBJ2-1; possibly TRBD2 for D (6 bases). Trimming left V 4 bases short and J 8 bases short, with 15 bases between. The CDR3 length is 13 residues. The germline gives CDR1 GTSNPN, CDR2 SVGIG (reference sequence).

This clonotype came up a few times. The chain is built from TRBV12-3 or TRBV12-4 and TRBJ2-7; no clear D gene. The CDR3 sequence is 13 residues long. Deletions cut 3 bases from V and 4 bases from J, with 10 bases between. The CDR3 loop reads CASSFRRVYEQYF. DNA of the CDR3: TGTGCCAGCAGTTTTAGGAGAGTATACGAGCAGTACTTC.

In this sample, this clonotype turned up once. V usage is TRBV19 and J usage is TRBJ2-7, with TRBD2 matching 11 bases. Germline assignment: CDR1 LNHDA and CDR2 SQIVND (reference sequence). J was trimmed by 2 bases and V by 3 bases; bases with no gene match: 0. The CDR3 totals 14 residues. In nucleotides, the CDR3 is TGTGCCAGTAGTATGGGACTAGCGGCCTACGAGCAGTACTTC. Its translation is CASSMGLAAYEQYF.

This clonotype has more than one count but fewer than ten. The V call is TRBV15, the J call TRBJ2-1; 8 bases map to TRBD1. Germline V gene sequence: CDR1 LNHNV, CDR2 YYDKDF (reference sequence). CDR3 size: 15 residues. The V gene end was trimmed by 0 bases and the J gene end by 8 bases; junction bases not matched to a gene: 6. The CDR3 region is CATSRDRGLRDEQFF. The CDR3 DNA reads TGTGCCACCAGCAGAGACAGGGGGCTGCGCGATGAGCAGTTCTTC.